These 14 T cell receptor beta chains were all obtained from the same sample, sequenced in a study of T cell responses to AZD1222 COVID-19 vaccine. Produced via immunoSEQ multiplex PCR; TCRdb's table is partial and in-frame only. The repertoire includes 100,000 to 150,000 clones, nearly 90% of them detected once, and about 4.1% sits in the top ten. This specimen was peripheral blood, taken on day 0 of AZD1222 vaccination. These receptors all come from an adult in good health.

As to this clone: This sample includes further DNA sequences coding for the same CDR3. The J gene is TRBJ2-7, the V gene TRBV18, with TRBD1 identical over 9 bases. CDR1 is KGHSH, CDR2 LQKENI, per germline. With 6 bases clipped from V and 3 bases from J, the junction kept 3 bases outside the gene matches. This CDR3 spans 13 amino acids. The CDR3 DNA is TGTGCCAGCTCGACGACAGGGGGCTACGAGCAGTACTTC. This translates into CASSTTGGYEQYF.

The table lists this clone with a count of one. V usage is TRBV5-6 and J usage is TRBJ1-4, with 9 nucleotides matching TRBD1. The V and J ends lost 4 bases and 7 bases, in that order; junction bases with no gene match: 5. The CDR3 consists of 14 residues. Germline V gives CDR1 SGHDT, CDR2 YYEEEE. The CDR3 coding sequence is TGTGCCAGCAGCGGAACAGGGGGCACTGAAAAACTGTTTTTT. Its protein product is CASSGTGGTEKLFF.

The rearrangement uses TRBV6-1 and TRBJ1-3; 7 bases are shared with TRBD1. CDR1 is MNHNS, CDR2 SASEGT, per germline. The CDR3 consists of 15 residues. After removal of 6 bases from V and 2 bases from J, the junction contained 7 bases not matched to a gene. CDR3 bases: TGTGCCAGCAGCCTCGGGACAGCCACTGGAAACACCATATATTTT. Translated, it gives CASSLGTATGNTIYF.

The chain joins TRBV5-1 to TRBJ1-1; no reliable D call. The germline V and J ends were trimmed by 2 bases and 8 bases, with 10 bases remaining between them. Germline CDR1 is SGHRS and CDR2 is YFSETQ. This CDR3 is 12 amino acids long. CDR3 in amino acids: CASSFPMGEAFF. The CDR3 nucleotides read TGCGCCAGCAGCTTCCCCATGGGGGAAGCTTTCTTT.

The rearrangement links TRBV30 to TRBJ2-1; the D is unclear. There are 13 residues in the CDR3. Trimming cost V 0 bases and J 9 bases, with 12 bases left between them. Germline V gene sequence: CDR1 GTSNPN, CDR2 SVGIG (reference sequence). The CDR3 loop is CAWSVQGRTEQFF. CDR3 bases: TGTGCCTGGAGTGTACAAGGGCGTACTGAGCAGTTCTTC.

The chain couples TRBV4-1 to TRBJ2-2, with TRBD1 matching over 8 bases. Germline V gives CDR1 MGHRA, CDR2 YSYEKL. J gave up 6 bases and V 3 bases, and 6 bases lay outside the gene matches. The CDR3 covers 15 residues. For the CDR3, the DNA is TGCGCCAGCAGCCACTCGTCACAGGGGGCCGGGGAGCTGTTTTTT. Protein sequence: CASSHSSQGAGELFF.

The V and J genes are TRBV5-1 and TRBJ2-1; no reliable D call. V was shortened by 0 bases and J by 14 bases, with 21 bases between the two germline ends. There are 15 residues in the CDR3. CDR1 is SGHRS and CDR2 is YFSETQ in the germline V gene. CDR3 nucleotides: TGCGCCAGCAGCTTGGATCCGAGAATCGACTCCCAGGAGTTCTTC. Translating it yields CASSLDPRIDSQEFF.

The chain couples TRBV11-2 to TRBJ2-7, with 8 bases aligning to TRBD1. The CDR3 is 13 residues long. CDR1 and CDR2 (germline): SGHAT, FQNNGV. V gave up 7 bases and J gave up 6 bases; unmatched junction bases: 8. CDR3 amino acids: CASNRDRQSEQYF. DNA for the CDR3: TGTGCCAGCAACCGGGACAGGCAAAGCGAGCAGTACTTC. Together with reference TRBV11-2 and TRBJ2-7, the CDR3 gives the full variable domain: EAGVAQSPRYKIIEKRQSVAFWCNPISGHATLYWYQQILGQGPKLLIQFQNNGVVDDSQLPKDRFSAERLKGVDSTLKIQPAKLEDSAVYLCASNRDRQSEQYFGPGTRLTVT.

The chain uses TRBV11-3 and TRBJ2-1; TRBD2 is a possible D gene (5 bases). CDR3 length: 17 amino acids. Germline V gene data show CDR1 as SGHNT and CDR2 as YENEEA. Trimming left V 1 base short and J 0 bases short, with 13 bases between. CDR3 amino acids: CASSLVIGGSSYNEQFF. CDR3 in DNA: TGTGCCAGCAGCTTAGTGATTGGCGGGTCCTCCTACAATGAGCAGTTCTTC. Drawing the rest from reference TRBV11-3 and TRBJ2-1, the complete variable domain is EAGVVQSPRYKIIEKKQPVAFWCNPISGHNTLYWYLQNLGQGPELLIRYENEEAVDDSQLPKDRFSAERLKGVDSTLKIQPAELGDSAVYLCASSLVIGGSSYNEQFFGPGTRLTVL.

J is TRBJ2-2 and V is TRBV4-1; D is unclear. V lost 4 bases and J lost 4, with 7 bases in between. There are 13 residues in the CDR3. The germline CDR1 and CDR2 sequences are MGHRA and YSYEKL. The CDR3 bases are TGCGCCAGCAGCCTTGGACGCACCGGGGAGCTGTTTTTT. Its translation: CASSLGRTGELFF.

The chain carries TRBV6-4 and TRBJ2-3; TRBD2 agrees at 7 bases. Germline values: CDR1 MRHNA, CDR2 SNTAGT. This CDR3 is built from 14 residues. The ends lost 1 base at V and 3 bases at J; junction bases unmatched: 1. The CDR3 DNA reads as TGTGCCAGCAGTGACTTGGGAGGGACAGATACGCAGTATTTT. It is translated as CASSDLGGTDTQYF.

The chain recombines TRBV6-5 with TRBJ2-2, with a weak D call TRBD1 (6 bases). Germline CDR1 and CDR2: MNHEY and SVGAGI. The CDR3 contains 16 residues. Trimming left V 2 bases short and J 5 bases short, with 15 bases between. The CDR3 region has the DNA TGTGCCAGCAGTTACGGGCAGGGGATCTCGACCGGGGAGCTGTTTTTT. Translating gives CASSYGQGISTGELFF.

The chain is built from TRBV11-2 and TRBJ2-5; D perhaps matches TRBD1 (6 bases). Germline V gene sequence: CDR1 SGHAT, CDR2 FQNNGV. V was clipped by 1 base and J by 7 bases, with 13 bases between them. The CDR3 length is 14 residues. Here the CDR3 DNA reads TGTGCCAGCAGCTTAGTACAGGGCCGGGGGACCCAGTACTTC. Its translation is CASSLVQGRGTQYF.

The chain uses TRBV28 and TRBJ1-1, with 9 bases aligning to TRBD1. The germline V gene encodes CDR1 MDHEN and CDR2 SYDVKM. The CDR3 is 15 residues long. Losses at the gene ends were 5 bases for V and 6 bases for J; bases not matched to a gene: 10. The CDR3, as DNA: TGTGCCAGCAGTACCTCCGGGACAGGGAGGTCTGAAGCTTTCTTT. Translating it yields CASSTSGTGRSEAFF.